This T cell receptor beta chain was identified during a study of lymphopenia after photon versus proton radiotherapy. Study outcomes and limitations: Post-nadir TCR diversity decline inversely tracked overall survival among those who died. After the lymphocyte nadir, photon-treated repertoires showed oligoclonal expansion, especially of CD8+ Temra cells.

A note on this clone: What it binds is unknown.

Only in-frame clones appear in the TCRdb table, and some are missing; sequencing was by immunoSEQ multiplex PCR. In the table there are over 50,000 clones, 86% of which are singletons. The source of this sequence is a man aged 35 to 55 with gastric cancer. The specimen was peripheral blood, collected from a patient treated with photon-based radiotherapy.

Written as DNA, the CDR3 is TGTGCCAGCAGTCCAGGGGTCGAGCAGTACTTC. This sequence encodes CASSPGVEQYF. The chain is built from TRBV9 and TRBJ2-7; weak D call: TRBD1 (6 bases). V was pared by 5 bases and J by 6 bases, with 9 bases between. From germline, CDR1 is SGDLS and CDR2 YYNGEE. This CDR3 has 11 residues.